Below, 13 T cell receptor beta chains from the same sample are listed, as sequenced in a study of T cell responses to AZD1222 COVID-19 vaccine (TCRdb year 2021). According to the study, the label for this sample's time point signals: baseline before first vaccination. Library construction relied on the immunoSEQ multiplex PCR assay. TCRdb mirrors the immuneACCESS table, restricted to in-frame sequences. Some clones are absent from its copies; in checked studies, under half trace to an unresolved V gene, and the reason for the others is unknown. The table for this sample lists 130,000 to 150,000 clones; about 90% of them were counted only once. Clones ranked in the top ten supply 4% to 6% of the sample. The specimen was peripheral blood, collected on day 0 of AZD1222 vaccination. All receptors come from an adult in good health.

This rearrangement joins TRBV6-5 to TRBJ2-5; the D call may be TRBD1 or TRBD2 (7 bases each). CDR3 length: 14 residues. CDR1 and CDR2 from the germline V gene are MNHEY and SVGAGI. The V end lost 4 bases, the J end lost 1 base, and 10 bases lay between the germline ends. CDR3 bases: TGTGCCAGCAGTTCAGGGGGGGCCCAAGAGACCCAGTACTTC. It specifies CASSSGGAQETQYF.

The genes are TRBV9 and TRBJ2-5, with TRBD2 as a possible D gene (5 bases). The CDR3 has 15 amino acids. V was cut by 0 bases and J by 5 bases, with 14 bases left in between. Germline CDR1 is SGDLS and CDR2 is YYNGEE. The DNA of the CDR3 is TGTGCCAGCAGCGTAGTCGGAGGAACGGTGGAGACCCAGTACTTC. Protein product: CASSVVGGTVETQYF.

This clone was seen more than once but under ten times. V gene TRBV12-5 combines with J gene TRBJ2-1; 8 bases line up with TRBD2. V shed 5 bases and J 7 bases; nucleotides not matched to a gene: 7. The CDR3 contains 14 residues. Germline V CDR1 and CDR2: LGHNT, FRNRAP. Here the CDR3 reads CASGPGTSWNEQFF. The CDR3 bases are TGTGCTAGTGGTCCCGGGACTAGTTGGAATGAGCAGTTCTTC.

V gene TRBV5-4 combines with J gene TRBJ1-1; D ambiguous. V lost 3 bases and J lost 1, with 7 bases in between. Germline assignment: CDR1 SGHNT and CDR2 YYREEE (reference sequence). The CDR3 consists of 13 residues. The CDR3, as DNA: TGTGCCAGCAGCTATAATTGGAACACTGAAGCTTTCTTT. Protein: CASSYNWNTEAFF. Together with reference TRBV5-4 and TRBJ1-1, the CDR3 gives the full variable domain: ETGVTQSPTHLIKTRGQQVTLRCSSQSGHNTVSWYQQALGQGPQFIFQYYREEENGRGNFPPRFSGLQFPNYSSELNVNALELDDSALYLCASSYNWNTEAFFGQGTRLTVV.

The rearrangement joins TRBV27 to TRBJ1-2; maybe TRBD1 (5 bases). The CDR3 runs to 13 residues. The V gene lost 0 bases and the J gene lost 10 bases, with 12 bases spanning the gap. Germline V lookup: CDR1 MNHEY, CDR2 SMNVEV (reference sequence). CDR3 nucleotides: TGTGCCAGCAGTTTATCGATCCAGGGAGCCTACACCTTC. Protein product: CASSLSIQGAYTF.

The V and J genes are TRBV28 and TRBJ1-5, with a weak D call TRBD1 (5 bases). This CDR3 comprises 14 residues. V lost 2 bases to trimming and J lost 7 bases, with 12 bases between them. Germline V gives CDR1 MDHEN, CDR2 SYDVKM. Here the CDR3 reads CASSLVRGGQPQHF. CDR3 bases: TGTGCCAGCAGTTTAGTAAGGGGCGGGCAGCCCCAGCATTTT.

The V gene is TRBV6-5, the J gene TRBJ1-5; D not resolved. Deletions cut 8 bases from V and 2 bases from J, with 16 bases between. Germline V gene sequence: CDR1 MNHEY, CDR2 SVGAGI. The CDR3 is 15 residues long. The CDR3 region has the DNA TGTGCCAGCGCCGAGGAGCCCTCGGGCAATCAGCCCCAGCATTTT. This sequence encodes CASAEEPSGNQPQHF.

The chain carries TRBV6-5 and TRBJ1-1; maybe TRBD1 (5 bases). This CDR3 contains 13 residues. Germline-derived CDR1 and CDR2 are MNHEY and SVGAGI. Trimming removed 3 bases from V and 6 bases from J, with 11 bases in between. CDR3 in amino acids: CASSYRGSAEAFF. Written as DNA, the CDR3 is TGTGCCAGCAGTTATAGGGGATCGGCTGAAGCTTTCTTT.

The chain recombines TRBV7-9 with TRBJ1-2, with D perhaps matching TRBD1 (5 bases). Per germline, CDR1 SEHNR and CDR2 FQNEAQ (reference sequence). The V and J ends lost 3 bases and 3 bases respectively, with 8 bases between them. This CDR3 has 13 residues. The CDR3 DNA sequence: TGTGCCAGCAGCTTCGGCAGGGACTATGGCTACACCTTC. Translation: CASSFGRDYGYTF.

The chain couples TRBV18 to TRBJ2-3; 9 bases are shared with TRBD1. CDR3 length: 16 amino acids. Germline CDR1 and CDR2: KGHSH and LQKENI. V lost 6 bases, J lost 3 bases, and 10 bases stayed unmatched. This CDR3 reads CASSPVTGGDTDTQYF. CDR3 DNA: TGTGCCAGCTCGCCCGTTACAGGGGGCGATACAGATACGCAGTATTTT.

Only a few counts were recorded for this clone. The chain joins TRBV27 to TRBJ1-6; weak D call: TRBD1 (5 bases). CDR1 MNHEY and CDR2 SMNVEV come from the germline V gene (reference sequence). Between the trimmed V and J ends, which lost 5 bases and 7 bases, there was a span of 18 bases. CDR3 length equals 16 residues. The CDR3 sequence: CASSPHSGGRNSPLHF. Written as DNA, the CDR3 is TGTGCCAGCAGTCCACATAGTGGGGGACGGAATTCACCCCTCCACTTT.

The CDR3 reads CATSRERGKGQPQHF. The CDR3 region has the DNA TGTGCCACCAGCAGAGAGCGTGGGAAAGGGCAGCCCCAGCATTTT. This sequence joins TRBV15 and TRBJ1-5; D unclear. The V gene lost 0 bases and the J gene lost 7 bases, with 13 bases spanning the gap. The CDR3 extends over 15 amino acids. The germline V gene encodes CDR1 LNHNV and CDR2 YYDKDF (reference sequence).

The chain combines TRBV19 with TRBJ1-1; D is possibly TRBD1 (5 bases). The ends were cut back, 6 bases at V and 4 bases at J, with 15 bases in the middle. This CDR3 comprises 14 residues. From germline, CDR1 is LNHDA and CDR2 SQIVND (reference sequence). The CDR3 protein is CASRGWGGITEAFF. The CDR3 DNA reads TGTGCCAGTAGGGGCTGGGGCGGTATCACTGAAGCTTTCTTT.